Sequencing of this T cell receptor beta chain was carried out in a study of T cells in Graves' hyperthyroidism and ophthalmopathy. Study findings and constraints: From stable hyperthyroidism, ophthalmopathy was set apart by a 13 V-J model.

The investigators amplified TCR beta CDR3 regions from RNA transcripts. RT-PCR in the first round (using the HTBI primer set) targeted the TCR CDR3. TCRdb re-called the multiplex PCR reads through MiXCR, storing one row per CDR3 protein. The sample includes around 660,000 distinct CDR3 sequences, roughly 46% of them seen just once. As concerns this clonotype: Its antigen is as yet unknown.

The CDR3 is 12 amino acids. Germline CDR1 reads SGHAT; CDR2 reads FQNNGV. V was pared by 5 bases and J by 8 bases, with 12 bases between. Lactation, pregnancy, other autoimmune disease or uncontrolled infection led to exclusion of patients. This sequence was found in an adult man with Graves' disease, either hyperthyroidism or ophthalmopathy (not recorded which). The sequenced sample consisted of peripheral blood or thyroid tissue (not recorded which). This chain connects TRBV11-2 to TRBJ1-2, with D perhaps matching TRBD1 (5 bases). The DNA for the CDR3 is TGTGCCAGCAGCACTGTCACAGGAGGCTACACCTTC. Amino acids: CASSTVTGGYTF.